Listed here is a single T cell receptor (beta chain). Its antigen is undetermined. The sample comes from a study of T cell responses to AZD1222 COVID-19 vaccine. General observations from the study: In the spike-specific TCR repertoire, nearly half reportedly target unmutated variant regions. Seropositive at baseline were only six AZD1222 recipients. The study found Spike-specific TCR breadth and depth rose after two AZD1222 doses.

Here immunoSEQ multiplex PCR was the method, and the copy in TCRdb shows in-frame clones only, minus some. Of 50,000 to 85,000 clones listed, less than 85% are singletons. The sequence derives from an adult in good health. Material: peripheral blood, obtained on day 0 of MenACWY control vaccination.

This chain's CDR3 is CASSFDRGGTEAFF. CDR3 DNA sequence: TGTGCCAGCAGCTTCGACAGAGGGGGCACTGAAGCTTTCTTT. The chain is built from TRBV7-9 and TRBJ1-1; TRBD1 is a possible D gene (6 bases). V was clipped by 3 bases and J by 4 bases, with 12 bases between them. The CDR3 covers 14 residues. The germline V gene has CDR1 SEHNR and CDR2 FQNEAQ (reference sequence).